This entry concerns a single T cell receptor beta chain. The protocol was immunoSEQ multiplex PCR, while the TCRdb copy is restricted to in-frame clones and leaves out a portion. This sample yields tens of thousands of clones, of which around 92% are seen a single time; under 0.9% belongs to the top ten. These data belong to a study of ipilimumab plus nivolumab after autologous stem cell transplantation. V lost 2 bases and J 3 bases, leaving 22 bases between the germline ends. The V gene's germline CDR1 is SGHTA and CDR2 FQGNSA. The CDR3 runs 18 residues. Through week 26, nivolumab 3 mg/kg IV was given weeks 1, 4, 7, 10, then biweekly.

The source of this sequence is a male donor with multiple myeloma. Specimen: PBMCs, collected in a trial of ipilimumab plus nivolumab as post-transplant consolidation. The chain employs TRBV7-2 and TRBJ1-2; a possible D gene is TRBD1 (5 bases). The CDR3 DNA follows: TGTGCCAGCAGCTTATTAGGATCAGGAAGGGTAGGGGACTATGGCTACACCTTC. Translating it yields CASSLLGSGRVGDYGYTF.